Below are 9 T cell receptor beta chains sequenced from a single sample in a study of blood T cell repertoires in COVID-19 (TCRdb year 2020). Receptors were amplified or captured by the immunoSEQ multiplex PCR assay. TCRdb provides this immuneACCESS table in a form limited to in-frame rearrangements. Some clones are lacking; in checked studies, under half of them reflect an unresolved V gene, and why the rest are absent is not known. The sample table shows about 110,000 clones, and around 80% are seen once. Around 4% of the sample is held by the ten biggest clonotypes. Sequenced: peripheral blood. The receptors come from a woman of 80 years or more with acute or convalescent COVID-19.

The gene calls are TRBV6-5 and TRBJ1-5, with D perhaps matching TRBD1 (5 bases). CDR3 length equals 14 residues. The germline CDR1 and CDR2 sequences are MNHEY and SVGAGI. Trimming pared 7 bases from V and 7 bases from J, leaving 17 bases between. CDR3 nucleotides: TGTGCCAGCAAGTTGGGGCAGGGATACCAGCCCCAGCATTTT. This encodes CASKLGQGYQPQHF.

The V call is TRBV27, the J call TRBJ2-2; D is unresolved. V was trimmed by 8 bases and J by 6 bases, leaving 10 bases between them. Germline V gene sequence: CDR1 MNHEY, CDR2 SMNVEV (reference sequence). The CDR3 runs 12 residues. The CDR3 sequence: CASALFAGELFF. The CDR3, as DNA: TGTGCCAGCGCGCTTTTCGCCGGGGAGCTGTTTTTT.

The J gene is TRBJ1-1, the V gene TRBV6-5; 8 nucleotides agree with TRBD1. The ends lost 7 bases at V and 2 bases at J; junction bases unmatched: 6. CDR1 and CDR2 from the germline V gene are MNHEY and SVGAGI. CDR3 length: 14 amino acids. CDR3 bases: TGTGCCAGCAAGCCGGGACAGGCCAACACTGAAGCTTTCTTT. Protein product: CASKPGQANTEAFF.

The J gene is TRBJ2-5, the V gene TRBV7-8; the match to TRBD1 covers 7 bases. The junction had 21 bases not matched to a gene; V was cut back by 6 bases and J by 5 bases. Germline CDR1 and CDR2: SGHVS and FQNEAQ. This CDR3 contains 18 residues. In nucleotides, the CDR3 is TGTGCCAGCAGACAATTCTCCCGCGACAGGGTGTATTCGGAGACCCAGTACTTC. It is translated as CASRQFSRDRVYSETQYF.

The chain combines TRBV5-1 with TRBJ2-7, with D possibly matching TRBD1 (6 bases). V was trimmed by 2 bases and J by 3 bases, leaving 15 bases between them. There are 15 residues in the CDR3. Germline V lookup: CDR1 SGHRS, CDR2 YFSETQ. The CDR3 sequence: CASSLITGNYYEQYF. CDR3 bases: TGCGCCAGCAGCTTAATAACAGGGAACTACTACGAGCAGTACTTC.

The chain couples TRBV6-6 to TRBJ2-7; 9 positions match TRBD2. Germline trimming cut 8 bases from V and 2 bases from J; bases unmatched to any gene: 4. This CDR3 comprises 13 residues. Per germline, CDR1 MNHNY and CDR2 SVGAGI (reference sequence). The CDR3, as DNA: TGTGCCAGCTCTGCGGGGGGGACCTACGAGCAGTACTTC. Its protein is CASSAGGTYEQYF.

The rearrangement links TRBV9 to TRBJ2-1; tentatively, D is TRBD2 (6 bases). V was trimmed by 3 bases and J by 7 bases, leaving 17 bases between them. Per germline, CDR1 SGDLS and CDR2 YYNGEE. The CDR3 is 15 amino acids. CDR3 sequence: CASSAETRKKNEQFF. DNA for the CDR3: TGTGCCAGCAGCGCGGAGACTAGAAAGAAAAATGAGCAGTTCTTC.

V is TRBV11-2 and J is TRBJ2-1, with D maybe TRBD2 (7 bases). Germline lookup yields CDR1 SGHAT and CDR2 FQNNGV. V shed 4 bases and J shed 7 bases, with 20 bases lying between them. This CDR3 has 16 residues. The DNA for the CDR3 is TGTGCCAGCAGCTCCGGACCGGGACTAAGGGGGAATGAGCAGTTCTTC. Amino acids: CASSSGPGLRGNEQFF.

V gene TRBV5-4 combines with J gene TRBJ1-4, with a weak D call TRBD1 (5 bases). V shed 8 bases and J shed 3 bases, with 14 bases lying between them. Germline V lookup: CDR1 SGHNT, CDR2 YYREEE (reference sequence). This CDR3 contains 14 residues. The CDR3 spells CASSLGGSNEKLFF. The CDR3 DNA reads TGTGCCAGTTCCTTGGGGGGTTCTAATGAAAAACTGTTTTTT. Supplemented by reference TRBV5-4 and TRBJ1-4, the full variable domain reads ETGVTQSPTHLIKTRGQQVTLRCSSQSGHNTVSWYQQALGQGPQFIFQYYREEENGRGNFPPRFSGLQFPNYSSELNVNALELDDSALYLCASSLGGSNEKLFFGSGTQLSVL.